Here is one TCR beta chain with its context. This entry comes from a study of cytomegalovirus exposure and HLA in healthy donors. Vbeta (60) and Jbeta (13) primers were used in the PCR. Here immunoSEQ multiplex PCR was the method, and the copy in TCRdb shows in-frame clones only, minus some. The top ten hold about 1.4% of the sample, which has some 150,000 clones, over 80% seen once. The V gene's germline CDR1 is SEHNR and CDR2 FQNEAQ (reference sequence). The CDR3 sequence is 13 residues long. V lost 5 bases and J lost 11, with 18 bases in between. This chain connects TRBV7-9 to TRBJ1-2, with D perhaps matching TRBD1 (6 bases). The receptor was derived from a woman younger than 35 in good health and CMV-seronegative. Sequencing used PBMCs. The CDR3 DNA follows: TGTGCCAGCAGCCCCCCGGGACATCCTAAGTACACCTTC. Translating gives CASSPPGHPKYTF.